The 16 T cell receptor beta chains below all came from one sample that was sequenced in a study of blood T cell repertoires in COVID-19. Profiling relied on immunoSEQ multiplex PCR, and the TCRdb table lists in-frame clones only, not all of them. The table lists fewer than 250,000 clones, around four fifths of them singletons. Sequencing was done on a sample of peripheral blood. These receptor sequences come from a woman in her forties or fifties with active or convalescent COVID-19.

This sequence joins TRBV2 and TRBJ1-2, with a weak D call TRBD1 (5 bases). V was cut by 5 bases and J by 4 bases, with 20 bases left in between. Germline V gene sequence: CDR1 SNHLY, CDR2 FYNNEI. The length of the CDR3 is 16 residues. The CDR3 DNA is TGTGCCAGCAGTATGGGTTTTGAACAGGCTCCCTATGGCTACACCTTC. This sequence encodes CASSMGFEQAPYGYTF.

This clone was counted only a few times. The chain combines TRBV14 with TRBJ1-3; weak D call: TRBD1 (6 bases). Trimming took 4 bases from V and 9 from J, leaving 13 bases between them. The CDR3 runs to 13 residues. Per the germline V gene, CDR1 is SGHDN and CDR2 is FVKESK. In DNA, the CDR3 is TGTGCCAGCAGCCGTTCGACAGGCGGCACCATATATTTT. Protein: CASSRSTGGTIYF. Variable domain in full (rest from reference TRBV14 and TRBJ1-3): EAGVTQFPSHSVIEKGQTVTLRCDPISGHDNLYWYRRVMGKEIKFLLHFVKESKQDESGMPNNRFLAERTGGTYSTLKVQPAELEDSGVYFCASSRSTGGTIYFGEGSWLTVV.

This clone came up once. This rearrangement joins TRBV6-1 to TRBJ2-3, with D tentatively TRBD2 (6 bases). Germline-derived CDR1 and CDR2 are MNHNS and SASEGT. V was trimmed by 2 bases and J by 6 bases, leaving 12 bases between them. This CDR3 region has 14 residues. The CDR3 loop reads CASSERGGRDTQYF. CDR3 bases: TGTGCCAGCAGTGAACGGGGAGGAAGGGATACGCAGTATTTT.

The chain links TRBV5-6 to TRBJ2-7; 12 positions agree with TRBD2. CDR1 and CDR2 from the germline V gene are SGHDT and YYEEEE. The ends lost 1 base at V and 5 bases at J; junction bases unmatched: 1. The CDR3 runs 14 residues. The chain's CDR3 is CASSLPSGRDEQYF. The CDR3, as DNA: TGTGCCAGCAGCTTGCCTAGCGGGAGGGACGAGCAGTACTTC.

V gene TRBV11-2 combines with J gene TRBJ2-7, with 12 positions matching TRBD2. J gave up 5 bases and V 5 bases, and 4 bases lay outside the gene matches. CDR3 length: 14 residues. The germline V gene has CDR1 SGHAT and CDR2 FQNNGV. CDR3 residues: CASSPTSGSHEQYF. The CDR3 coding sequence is TGTGCCAGCAGCCCGACTAGCGGGAGCCACGAGCAGTACTTC.

The chain's CDR3 is CASSLEGFTYEQYV. DNA of the CDR3: TGTGCCAGCAGCTTGGAGGGGTTCACCTACGAGCAGTACGTC. V is TRBV5-4 and J is TRBJ2-7; maybe TRBD1 (5 bases). The CDR3 extends over 14 amino acids. Germline V gene lookup returns CDR1 SGHNT and CDR2 YYREEE (reference sequence). V lost 0 bases and J 2 bases, leaving 9 bases between the germline ends.

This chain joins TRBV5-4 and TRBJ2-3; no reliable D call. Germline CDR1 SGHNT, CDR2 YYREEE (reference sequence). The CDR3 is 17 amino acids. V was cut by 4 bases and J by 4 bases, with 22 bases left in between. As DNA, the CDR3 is TGTGCCAGCAGCCCCGAACCGTCCCCTCAAGAGGCAGATACGCAGTATTTT. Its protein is CASSPEPSPQEADTQYF.

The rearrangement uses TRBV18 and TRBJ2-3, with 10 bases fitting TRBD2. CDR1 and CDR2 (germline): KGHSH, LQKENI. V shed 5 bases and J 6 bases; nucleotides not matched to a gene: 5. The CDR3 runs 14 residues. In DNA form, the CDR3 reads TGTGCCAGCTCAACCAGGGGACTAGCGGATACGCAGTATTTT. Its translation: CASSTRGLADTQYF.

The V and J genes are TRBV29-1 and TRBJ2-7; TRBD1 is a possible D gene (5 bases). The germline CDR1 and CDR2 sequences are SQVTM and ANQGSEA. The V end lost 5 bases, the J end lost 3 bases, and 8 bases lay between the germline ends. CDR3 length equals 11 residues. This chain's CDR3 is CSVSDNYEQYF. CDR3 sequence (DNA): TGCAGCGTTTCGGACAACTACGAGCAGTACTTC.

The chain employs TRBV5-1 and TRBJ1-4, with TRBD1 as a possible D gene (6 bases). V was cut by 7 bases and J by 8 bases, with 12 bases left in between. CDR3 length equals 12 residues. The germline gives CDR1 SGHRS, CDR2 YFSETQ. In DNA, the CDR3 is TGCGCCAGCCGGAACGACAGGGAAAAACTGTTTTTT. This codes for CASRNDREKLFF.

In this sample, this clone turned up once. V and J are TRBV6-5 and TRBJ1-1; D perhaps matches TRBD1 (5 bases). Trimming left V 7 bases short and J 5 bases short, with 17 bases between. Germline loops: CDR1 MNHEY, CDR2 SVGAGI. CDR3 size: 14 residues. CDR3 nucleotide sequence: TGTGCCAGCAAGGGTCGCGGAGGGGTAACTGAAGCTTTCTTT. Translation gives CASKGRGGVTEAFF.

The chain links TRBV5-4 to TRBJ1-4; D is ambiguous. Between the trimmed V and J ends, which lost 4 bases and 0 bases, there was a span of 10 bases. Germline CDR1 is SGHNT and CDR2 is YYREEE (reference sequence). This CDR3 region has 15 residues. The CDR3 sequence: CASSAVGATNEKLFF. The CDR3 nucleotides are TGTGCCAGCAGCGCGGTAGGAGCAACTAATGAAAAACTGTTTTTT.

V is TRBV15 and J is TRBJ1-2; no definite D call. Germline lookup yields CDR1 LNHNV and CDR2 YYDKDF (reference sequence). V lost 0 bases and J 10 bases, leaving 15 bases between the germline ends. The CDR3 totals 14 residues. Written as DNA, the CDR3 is TGTGCCACCAGCAGAGACACGGGAGACGCCGTCTACACCTTC. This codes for CATSRDTGDAVYTF.

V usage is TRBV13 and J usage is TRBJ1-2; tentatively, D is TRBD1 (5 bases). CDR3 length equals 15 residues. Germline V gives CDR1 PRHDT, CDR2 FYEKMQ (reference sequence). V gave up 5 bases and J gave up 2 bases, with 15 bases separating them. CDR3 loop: CASSQTWGGNYGYTF. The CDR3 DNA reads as TGTGCCAGCAGCCAAACCTGGGGGGGGAACTATGGCTACACCTTC.

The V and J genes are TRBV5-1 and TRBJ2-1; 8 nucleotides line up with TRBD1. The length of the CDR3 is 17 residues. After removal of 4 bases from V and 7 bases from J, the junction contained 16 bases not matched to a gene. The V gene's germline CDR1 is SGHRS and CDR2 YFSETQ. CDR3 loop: CASSQGATSPPGNEQFF. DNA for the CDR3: TGCGCCAGCAGCCAGGGGGCCACTAGCCCTCCCGGGAATGAGCAGTTCTTC.

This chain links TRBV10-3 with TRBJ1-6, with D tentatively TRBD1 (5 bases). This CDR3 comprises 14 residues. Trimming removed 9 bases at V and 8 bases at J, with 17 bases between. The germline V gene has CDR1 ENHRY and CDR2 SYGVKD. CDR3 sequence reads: CAIKIGGLDSPLHF. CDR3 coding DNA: TGTGCCATAAAAATCGGGGGGTTAGATTCACCCCTCCACTTT.